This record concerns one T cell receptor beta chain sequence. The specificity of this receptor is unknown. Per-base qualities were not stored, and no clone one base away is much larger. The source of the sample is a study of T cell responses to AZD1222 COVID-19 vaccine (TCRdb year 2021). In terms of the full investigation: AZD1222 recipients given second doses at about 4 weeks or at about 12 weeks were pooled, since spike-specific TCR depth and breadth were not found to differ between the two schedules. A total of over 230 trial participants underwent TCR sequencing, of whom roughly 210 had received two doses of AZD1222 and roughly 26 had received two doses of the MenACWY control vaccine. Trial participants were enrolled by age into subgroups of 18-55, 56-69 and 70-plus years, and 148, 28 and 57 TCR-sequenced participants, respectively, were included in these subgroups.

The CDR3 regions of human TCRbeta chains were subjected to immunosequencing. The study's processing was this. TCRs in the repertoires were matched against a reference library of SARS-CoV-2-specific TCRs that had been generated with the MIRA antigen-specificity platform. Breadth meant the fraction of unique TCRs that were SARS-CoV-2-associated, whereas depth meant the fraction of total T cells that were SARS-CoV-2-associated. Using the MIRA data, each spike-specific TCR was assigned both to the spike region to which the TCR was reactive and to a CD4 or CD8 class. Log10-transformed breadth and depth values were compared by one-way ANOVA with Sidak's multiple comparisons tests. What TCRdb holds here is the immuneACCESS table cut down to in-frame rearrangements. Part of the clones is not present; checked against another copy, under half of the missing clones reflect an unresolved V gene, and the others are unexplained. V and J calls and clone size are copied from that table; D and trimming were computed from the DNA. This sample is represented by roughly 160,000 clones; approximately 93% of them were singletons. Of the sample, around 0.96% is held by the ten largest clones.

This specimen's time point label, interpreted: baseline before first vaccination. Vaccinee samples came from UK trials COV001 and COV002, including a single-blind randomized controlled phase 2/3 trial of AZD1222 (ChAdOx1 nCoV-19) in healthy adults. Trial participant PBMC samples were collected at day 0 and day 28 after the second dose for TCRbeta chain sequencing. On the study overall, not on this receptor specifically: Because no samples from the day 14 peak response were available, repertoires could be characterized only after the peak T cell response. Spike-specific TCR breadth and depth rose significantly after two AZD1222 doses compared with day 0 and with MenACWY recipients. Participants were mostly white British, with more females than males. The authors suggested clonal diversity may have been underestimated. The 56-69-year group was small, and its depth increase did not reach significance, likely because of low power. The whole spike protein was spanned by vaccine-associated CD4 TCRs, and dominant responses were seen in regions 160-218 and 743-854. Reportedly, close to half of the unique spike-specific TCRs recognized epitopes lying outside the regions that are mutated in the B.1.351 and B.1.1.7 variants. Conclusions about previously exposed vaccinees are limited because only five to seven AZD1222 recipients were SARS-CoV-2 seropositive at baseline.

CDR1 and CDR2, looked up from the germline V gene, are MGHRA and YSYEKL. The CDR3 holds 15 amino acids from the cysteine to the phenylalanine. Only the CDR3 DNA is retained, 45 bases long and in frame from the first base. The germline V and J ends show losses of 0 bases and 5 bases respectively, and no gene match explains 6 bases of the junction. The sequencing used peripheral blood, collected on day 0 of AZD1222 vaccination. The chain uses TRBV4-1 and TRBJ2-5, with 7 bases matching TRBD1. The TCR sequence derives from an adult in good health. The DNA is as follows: TGCGCCAGCAGCCAAGAGGAACAGGGGCAGGAGACCCAGTACTTC. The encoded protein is CASSQEEQGQETQYF.